Listed here is a single T cell receptor (beta chain). Primers: 60 Vbeta forward and 13 Jbeta reverse. Libraries were prepared by immunoSEQ multiplex PCR; TCRdb keeps only in-frame clonotypes and omits some of them. The sample carries fewer than 200,000 clones, around 82% recorded once. This sample is part of a study of cytomegalovirus exposure and HLA in healthy donors. The CDR3 spans 15 residues. The receptor comes from a man aged 40-49 years in good health and CMV-seropositive. V is TRBV21-1 and J is TRBJ2-1; the DNA was not compared with TRBD2, the D call given in the table. TRBV21-1 is recorded as a pseudogene. Sequenced: PBMCs. CDR3 DNA sequence: TGTGCCAGCAGCAAAGGCGGGAGAGCCTACAATGAGCAGTTCTTC. Protein: CASSKGGRAYNEQFF.